Listed below are T cell receptor beta chains from one sample, sequenced in a study of cytomegalovirus exposure and HLA in healthy donors. Libraries were prepared by immunoSEQ multiplex PCR; TCRdb keeps only in-frame clonotypes and omits some of them. The table shows around 150,000 clones, with around 84% occurring only once. The source material was PBMCs. These receptors were obtained from a boy aged 2 to 10 in good health and CMV-seronegative. CDR3s include the opening cysteine and the closing phenylalanine or tryptophan. Each record gives: J gene, D gene, clone size, V gene, CDR3 protein, CDR3 DNA. A D gene is named only where the DNA matches it firmly. The listing skips clone size in some rows; elsewhere it reads once, few, many or a size class.

TRBJ1-1,TRBD1,.,TRBV7-8,CASGGQGDTEAFF,TGTGCCAGCGGGGGACAGGGAGACACTGAAGCTTTCTTT
TRBJ2-5,TRBD2,.,TRBV6-6,CASSIIPGLAGETQYF,TGTGCCAGCAGTATTATACCGGGACTAGCGGGAGAGACCCAGTACTTC
TRBJ2-7,.,.,TRBV15,CATSRLTTPISYEQYF,TGTGCCACCAGCAGACTGACAACCCCCATCTCCTACGAGCAGTACTTC
TRBJ2-3,TRBD1,few,TRBV10-3,CAISPRTGLGTDTQYF,TGTGCCATCAGTCCTAGGACAGGGTTAGGAACAGATACGCAGTATTTT
TRBJ2-5,.,.,TRBV14,CASSQGGHQETQYF,TGTGCCAGCAGCCAAGGAGGGCATCAAGAGACCCAGTACTTC
TRBJ1-1,TRBD1,.,TRBV5-4,CASSLEGGGTEAFF,TGTGCCAGCAGCTTGGAAGGGGGCGGCACTGAAGCTTTCTTT
TRBJ1-1,TRBD1,.,TRBV7-2,CASSRGTVLNTEAFF,TGTGCCAGCAGCCGAGGGACAGTACTGAACACTGAAGCTTTCTTT
TRBJ2-5,TRBD2,.,TRBV5-1,CASSSAQIGTSGQTQYF,TGCGCCAGCAGCTCGGCGCAAATAGGGACTAGCGGGCAGACCCAGTACTTC
TRBJ2-3,.,.,TRBV10-3,CATGLGDTQYF,TGTGCCACGGGACTGGGGGATACGCAGTATTTT
TRBJ2-7,.,.,TRBV4-3,CASSQDLRQIIPEQYF,TGCGCCAGCAGCCAAGATCTGCGACAGATTATTCCCGAGCAGTACTTC